The T cell receptor (beta chain) described here comes from a study of persistence of HIV-infected CD4 T cells. For the study at large: Blood samples, up to about 200 mL, came from multiple time points, except two leukapheresis donors sampled once. Study results and caveats: Degenerate expanded CDR3beta sequences were enriched among CMV- and Gag-responding cells.

Cells were stimulated with overlapping HIV-1 Gag 15-mer peptides. Sorting selected CD4+ T cells upregulating both CD40 ligand and CD69. CD8+ T cells were removed from PBMCs prior to stimulation. With respect to this clone: The antigen remains unidentified.

This was the immunoSEQ version 4 assay in survey mode. The method was immunoSEQ multiplex PCR; TCRdb's version includes in-frame clones alone and lacks a portion of them. The sample comprises about 13,000 clones, approximately 68% of which are singletons, and about 7% rests with the top ten. The starting material was CD4+ T cells sorted from PBMCs after 18-hour stimulation, obtained from a patient who received antiretroviral therapy. The source is an adult man with HIV who was CMV-seropositive.

The CDR3 sequence is CASSPPAGAQETQYF. In nucleotides, the CDR3 is TGTGCCAGCAGTCCCCCAGCGGGGGCACAAGAGACCCAGTACTTC. This chain joins TRBV7-2 and TRBJ2-5; 8 positions match TRBD2. The CDR3 loop spans 15 amino acids. The J segment lost 2 bases and the V segment lost 6 bases, leaving 8 bases of the junction unmatched. Germline loops: CDR1 SGHTA, CDR2 FQGNSA.